The T cell receptor (beta chain) described here comes from a study of blood T cell repertoires in COVID-19 (dated by TCRdb to 2020 to 2021). With regard to the full study: Collaborator samples came from the United States, Italy and Spain and covered acute and convalescent phases of COVID-19. The prospective study material was composed of cDNA or gDNA derived from T cells, B-cell-depleted T cells, or PBMCs. Deeply sampled blood TCRbeta repertoires from subjects exposed to, actively infected with, or recovered from COVID-19 were included in the dataset. The repertoires were released in a freely available public database intended as a resource for research on the immune response to SARS-CoV-2. Samples came from the ongoing ImmuneRACE study (first 160 participants) plus 1,254 subjects from 6 global collaborators. Nearly every sample came with metadata listing a de-identified subject ID, COVID-19 status, age in years and sex. Where available, HLA class I and class II types were obtained from metadata supplied by the sample provider rather than from assay-based typing.

The study at large found these results: The amount of clinical and demographic metadata varied by source and participant and was provided uncurated.

A second Seattle source provided samples from volunteer blood donors who had recovered from COVID-19. Collaborating institutions collected whole blood in K2EDTA tubes following their own protocols. Collaborator samples were shipped for TCRbeta analysis as frozen whole blood, isolated PBMCs, or DNA extracted from either sample type. The sample holds many counts of this clone. Its antigen is not yet known. Per-nucleotide qualities are absent, and no much larger clonotype sits a single base away. Counted from cysteine to phenylalanine, this CDR3 has 16 amino acids. Only the CDR3 DNA is retained, 48 bases long and in frame from the first base. Between the V and J ends, shortened by 4 bases and 10 bases respectively, the junction contains 25 bases. From a lookup of the germline V gene, CDR1 and CDR2 are LGHNA and YSLEER. The immunoSEQ Assay, a bias-controlled multiplex PCR, was used to amplify TCRbeta CDR3 regions from genomic DNA. Processing in the source paper ran as follows. The number of nucleated cells in each sample was estimated from the amplification of reference gene primers within the assay. To quantify the absolute abundance of each unique TCRbeta CDR3 rearrangement, sequence reads were collapsed and filtered. For each sample, productive Simpson clonality was calculated as the square root of Simpson's diversity index across productive rearrangements. TCRdb carries this immuneACCESS record with in-frame sequences only. Its versions omit some clonotypes, under half of them owing to an unresolved V gene in the studies checked, with the rest unexplained. The V and J calls and the clone size are those of that table, but D and trimming were determined from the DNA. This sample has hundreds of thousands of clones in its table, and 87% of those were observed once. The top ten clonotypes cover 2% to 2.5% of the sample.

Sequencing was done on a sample of peripheral blood. The sequence was obtained from a woman in her fifties or sixties who had recovered from COVID-19. The rearranged segments are TRBV4-3 and TRBJ1-1; a tentative D call is TRBD1 (6 bases match). Here is the DNA: TGCGCCAGCAGCCTAGTCTCATACCGGGACATCCCAAGAGCTTTCTTT. Its translation reads: CASSLVSYRDIPRAFF.